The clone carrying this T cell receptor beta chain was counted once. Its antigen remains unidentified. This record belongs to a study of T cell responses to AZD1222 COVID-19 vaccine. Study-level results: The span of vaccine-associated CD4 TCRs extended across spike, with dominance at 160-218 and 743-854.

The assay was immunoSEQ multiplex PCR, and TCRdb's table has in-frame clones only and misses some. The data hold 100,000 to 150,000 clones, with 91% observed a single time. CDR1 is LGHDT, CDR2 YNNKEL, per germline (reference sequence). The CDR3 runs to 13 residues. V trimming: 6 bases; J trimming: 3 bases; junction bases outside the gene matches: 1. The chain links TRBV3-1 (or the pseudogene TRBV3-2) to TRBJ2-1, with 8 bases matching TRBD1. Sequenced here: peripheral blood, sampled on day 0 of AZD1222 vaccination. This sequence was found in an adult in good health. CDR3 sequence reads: CASRGTGYNEQFF. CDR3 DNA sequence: TGTGCCAGCAGAGGGACAGGCTACAATGAGCAGTTCTTC.